The 15 T cell receptor beta chains in this list originate from one sample, sequenced in a study of T cells after yellow fever vaccination. MiXCR, applied by TCRdb to the 5' RACE reads, yields one record per CDR3 protein. The sample lists a few hundred thousand distinct CDR3 sequences, around 8.1% occurring once. The sequencing here drew on PBMCs, taken roughly 46 days after the first yellow fever vaccination. All receptors derive from a man aged 18 to 29 who received the YFV17D yellow fever vaccine.

This clonotype was recorded a few times. The genes are TRBV6-5 and TRBJ2-3, with D unresolved. In germline, CDR1 is MNHEY, CDR2 SVGAGI. The CDR3 contains 12 residues. Trimming stripped 4 bases from V and 4 bases from J, with 6 bases between. This CDR3 is CASSSPADTQYF. The DNA of the CDR3 is TGTGCCAGCAGTTCGCCGGCAGATACGCAGTATTTT.

This clonotype was picked up a small number of times. The J gene is TRBJ2-2, the V gene TRBV7-8, with 8 bases lining up with TRBD1. The trim removed 3 bases at V and 4 bases at J, leaving 7 bases unmatched. The germline CDR1 and CDR2 sequences are SGHVS and FQNEAQ. CDR3 length: 16 residues. CDR3: CASSFVRTGSTGELFF. The DNA of the CDR3 is TGTGCCAGCAGCTTTGTTAGGACAGGGTCCACCGGGGAGCTGTTTTTT.

This clonotype occurred a few times. The chain uses TRBV24-1 and TRBJ1-2, with 10 bases aligning to TRBD1. With V trimmed by 3 bases and J by 6 bases, 6 bases remained unmatched. Germline-derived CDR1 and CDR2 are KGHDR and SFDVKD. The CDR3 consists of 15 residues. In DNA, the CDR3 is TGTGCCACCAGTGATCCCGGACAGGGGGAAAATGGCTACACCTTC. It encodes CATSDPGQGENGYTF.

The rearrangement joins TRBV6-2 or TRBV6-3 to TRBJ2-3; 7 bases fit TRBD1. This CDR3 has 17 residues. CDR1 is MNHEY and CDR2 is SVGEGT in the germline V gene. The V gene end was trimmed by 5 bases and the J gene end by 7 bases; junction bases not matched to a gene: 18. Here the CDR3 reads CASSASFSRDSKHTQYF. DNA of the CDR3: TGTGCCAGCAGTGCATCTTTCTCTCGGGACAGCAAACATACGCAGTATTTT.

J is TRBJ2-3 and V is TRBV7-9; 8 bases agree with TRBD2. The CDR3 has 14 amino acids. J lost 2 bases, V lost 5 bases, and 3 bases had no gene match. From germline, CDR1 is SEHNR and CDR2 FQNEAQ (reference sequence). The CDR3: CASSGGGPTDTQYF. The CDR3 nucleotides read TGTGCCAGCAGCGGCGGGGGGCCCACAGATACGCAGTATTTT.

This clonotype has a handful of counts. The V call is TRBV5-1, the J call TRBJ1-5; 7 nucleotides agree with TRBD1. The CDR3 is made up of 14 amino acids. CDR1 SGHRS and CDR2 YFSETQ come from the germline V gene. Losses at the gene ends were 0 bases for V and 8 bases for J; bases not matched to a gene: 5. The CDR3 nucleotides read TGCGCCAGCAGCTTGGTAGGAGGGGGCGAGCCCCAGCATTTT. Translating it yields CASSLVGGGEPQHF.

This clonotype was recorded a few times. CDR3 DNA sequence: TGTGCCAGCTCACTCCCCTCAGGGGGCAGTAGGAATGAGCAGTTCTTC. This encodes CASSLPSGGSRNEQFF. This chain links TRBV18 with TRBJ2-1, with 8 bases lining up with TRBD1. V gave up 4 bases and J gave up 7 bases; unmatched junction bases: 12. Germline assignment: CDR1 KGHSH and CDR2 LQKENI. The CDR3 has 16 residues.

Only a few counts were recorded for this clonotype. The chain has TRBV6-2 or TRBV6-3 and TRBJ2-7; possible D gene TRBD2, 5 bases. There are 15 residues in the CDR3. Germline CDR1 is MNHEY and CDR2 is SVGEGT. V lost 6 bases and J 1 base, leaving 16 bases between the germline ends. The CDR3 DNA follows: TGTGCCAGCAGCCCGGGGTATAGTCATTCCTACGAGCAGTACGTC. It yields the protein CASSPGYSHSYEQYV.

The CDR3 loop is CASSRDGGYEQYV. CDR3 sequence (DNA): TGTGCCAGCAGCCGGGACGGGGGCTACGAGCAGTACGTC. The V gene is TRBV6-6, the J gene TRBJ2-7, with D maybe TRBD2 (6 bases). The CDR3 is made up of 13 amino acids. The V gene lost 6 bases and the J gene lost 3 bases, with 12 bases spanning the gap. Per the germline V gene, CDR1 is MNHNY and CDR2 is SVGAGI (reference sequence).

The V call is TRBV7-9, the J call TRBJ2-3; 10 positions agree with TRBD2. Germline CDR1 is SEHNR and CDR2 is FQNEAQ (reference sequence). After removal of 3 bases from V and 6 bases from J, the junction contained 3 bases not matched to a gene. CDR3 length: 14 residues. CDR3 sequence reads: CASSFSGGDDTQYF. The DNA of the CDR3 is TGTGCCAGCAGCTTCAGCGGGGGGGACGATACGCAGTATTTT.

This clonotype occurred a few times. J is TRBJ1-4 and V is TRBV5-6; D gene ambiguous. The V gene's germline CDR1 is SGHDT and CDR2 YYEEEE. The CDR3 spans 15 residues. Trimming stripped 3 bases from V and 2 bases from J, with 11 bases between. The chain's CDR3 is CASSSAAATNEKLFF. As DNA, the CDR3 is TGTGCCAGCAGCTCGGCGGCTGCCACTAATGAAAAACTGTTTTTT.

This clonotype appeared a few times. The chain couples TRBV6-2 or TRBV6-3 to TRBJ2-7; 7 bases line up with TRBD1. The germline V gene has CDR1 MNHEY and CDR2 SVGEGT. The CDR3 sequence is 14 residues long. J gave up 3 bases and V 8 bases, and 10 bases lay outside the gene matches. This CDR3 is CASPSQGLYYEQYV. The CDR3 coding sequence is TGTGCCAGCCCCTCACAGGGGCTCTACTACGAGCAGTACGTC.

The rearrangement joins TRBV3-1 to TRBJ2-2; a weak D match, TRBD2 (6 bases). The CDR3 length is 16 residues. With 2 bases removed from V and 4 bases from J, the gap between germline ends came to 14 bases. Germline V gene data show CDR1 as LGHDT and CDR2 as YNNKEL (reference sequence). CDR3 coding DNA: TGTGCCAGCAGCCAAAGCGGCCGGCGGGGCACCGGGGAGCTGTTTTTT. It codes for CASSQSGRRGTGELFF.

This clonotype showed up just a few times. This sequence joins TRBV5-5 and TRBJ2-5; 7 bases are a match to TRBD2. With V trimmed by 7 bases and J by 3 bases, 12 bases remained unmatched. This CDR3 contains 15 residues. The germline CDR1 and CDR2 sequences are SGHKS and YYEKEE (reference sequence). DNA for the CDR3: TGTGCCAGCCGAATGGGGGGGGGAGCGGAAGAGACCCAGTACTTC. As protein: CASRMGGGAEETQYF.

This clonotype was observed a few times. The chain couples TRBV5-1 to TRBJ2-2; TRBD2 might be the D (5 bases). The ends were cut back, 5 bases at V and 7 bases at J, with 15 bases in the middle. The CDR3 covers 14 residues. CDR1 is SGHRS and CDR2 is YFSETQ in the germline V gene. CDR3 bases: TGCGCCAGCAGAGAGTCCAGCGGTGGCGGGGAGCTGTTTTTT. Translating gives CASRESSGGGELFF.